Following are 18 T cell receptor beta chains from one sample sequenced in a study of identical twins. TCRdb re-derived calls from the 5' RACE reads in MiXCR, one entry per CDR3 protein. Counted here are hundreds of thousands of distinct CDR3 sequences, 20% to 25% occurring once; the ten biggest clones make up around 4.5%. The sample was also reused in another study, on T cells expressing NK-cell markers.

The sample comprised PBMCs. These receptors were collected from a woman aged 18-30 years in good health.

This chain's CDR3 is CASSSSPSGSYEQYF. The CDR3 coding sequence is TGTGCCAGCAGCTCGAGCCCTAGCGGGTCCTACGAGCAGTACTTC. The rearrangement joins TRBV7-6 to TRBJ2-7, with TRBD2 matching 8 bases. V shed 4 bases, J shed 1 base, and the junction held 6 bases outside the gene matches. The CDR3 sequence is 15 residues long. CDR1 is SGHVS and CDR2 is FNYEAQ in the germline V gene.

To note about this clonotype: This may stem from a read error, because a much larger clone lies one nucleotide away. The CDR3 nucleotides are TGTGCCAGCAGTTTCAGGGTTTATGGCTACACCTTC. Amino acids: CASSFRVYGYTF. The rearrangement uses TRBV12-3 or TRBV12-4 and TRBJ1-2; D is possibly TRBD1 (5 bases). This CDR3 has 12 amino acids. V was trimmed by 3 bases and J by 5 bases, leaving 7 bases between them.

In its sample, this clonotype was seen a few times. The V and J genes are TRBV5-6 and TRBJ1-1; 7 nucleotides match TRBD1. CDR1 and CDR2 from the germline V gene are SGHDT and YYEEEE. This CDR3 spans 16 amino acids. V lost 2 bases, J lost 2 bases, and 9 bases stayed unmatched. CDR3 sequence reads: CASSFYTTGFNTEAFF. Here the CDR3 DNA reads TGTGCCAGCAGCTTCTACACGACAGGGTTTAACACTGAAGCTTTCTTT.

This rearrangement joins TRBV7-8 to TRBJ2-3, with a tentative D call TRBD1 (6 bases). Germline assignment: CDR1 SGHVS and CDR2 FQNEAQ. Trimming took off 4 bases at V and 4 bases at J, with 15 bases between the two ends. The CDR3 runs to 15 residues. The CDR3 sequence is CASSSRGGQPDTQYF. Here the CDR3 DNA reads TGTGCCAGCAGCTCCCGAGGAGGACAGCCAGATACGCAGTATTTT.

The chain recombines TRBV18 with TRBJ1-1, with a tentative D call TRBD1 (5 bases). The CDR3 extends over 14 amino acids. In germline, CDR1 is KGHSH, CDR2 LQKENI. The V end lost 0 bases, the J end lost 3 bases, and 8 bases lay between the germline ends. As DNA, the CDR3 is TGTGCCAGCTCACCACCGTGGGGGGACACTGAAGCTTTCTTT. Amino acids: CASSPPWGDTEAFF.

This rearrangement joins TRBV4-2 to TRBJ2-3; the D is unclear. The CDR3 extends over 16 amino acids. Germline assignment: CDR1 LGHNA and CDR2 YNFKEQ. V lost 0 bases and J 2 bases, leaving 12 bases between the germline ends. The CDR3 DNA reads as TGTGCCAGCAGCCAAGATATGAGGCAGGTCACAGATACGCAGTATTTT. As protein: CASSQDMRQVTDTQYF.

The V and J genes are TRBV20-1 and TRBJ2-2; TRBD2 agrees at 9 bases. Unmatched junction bases numbered 2, after V lost 3 bases and J lost 3 bases. This CDR3 region has 14 residues. Germline V gene data show CDR1 as DFQATT and CDR2 as SNEGSKA (reference sequence). CDR3 bases: TGCAGTGCTAGTAGCGGGGGATACACCGGGGAGCTGTTTTTT. As protein: CSASSGGYTGELFF.

This clonotype was seen ten or more times. The chain links TRBV6-5 to TRBJ2-7, with TRBD2 as a possible D gene (6 bases). Germline V CDR1 and CDR2: MNHEY, SVGAGI. The length of the CDR3 is 10 residues. The ends were cut back, 8 bases at V and 5 bases at J, with 7 bases in the middle. Here the CDR3 DNA reads TGTGCCAGCCCGGGGGACGAGCAGTACTTC. Translated, it gives CASPGDEQYF.

The rearrangement uses TRBV3-1 and TRBJ2-3, with D perhaps matching TRBD1 or TRBD2 (5 bases each). V was pared by 6 bases and J by 1 base, with 14 bases between. The CDR3 is 15 residues long. CDR1 and CDR2 from the germline V gene are LGHDT and YNNKEL (reference sequence). CDR3 residues: CASSSWGSRTDTQYF. DNA of the CDR3: TGTGCCAGCAGTTCGTGGGGGAGCCGCACAGATACGCAGTATTTT.

This clonotype was seen only a few times. V gene TRBV20-1 combines with J gene TRBJ2-7; 7 nucleotides line up with TRBD2. CDR1 DFQATT and CDR2 SNEGSKA come from the germline V gene (reference sequence). CDR3 size: 13 residues. Trimming cost V 6 bases and J 4 bases; bases outside gene matches: 9. This CDR3 is CSASERGGYEQYF. As DNA, the CDR3 is TGCAGTGCATCGGAGCGCGGGGGTTACGAGCAGTACTTC.

This clonotype was detected a few times. J is TRBJ2-1 and V is TRBV12-3 or TRBV12-4, with TRBD2 as a possible D gene (5 bases). CDR3 length: 10 amino acids. Trimming shortened V by 8 bases and J by 10 bases, and 9 bases separated the two germline ends. CDR3 sequence: CASRKREQFF. CDR3 sequence (DNA): TGTGCCAGCCGGAAGCGGGAGCAGTTCTTC.

V usage is TRBV6-5 and J usage is TRBJ2-6; no definite D call. CDR3 length: 15 amino acids. Germline V gene sequence: CDR1 MNHEY, CDR2 SVGAGI. Trimming took off 2 bases at V and 0 bases at J, with 5 bases between the two ends. This chain's CDR3 is CASSYTVSGANVLTF. CDR3 sequence (DNA): TGTGCCAGCAGTTACACGGTCTCTGGGGCCAACGTCCTGACTTTC.

The chain employs TRBV10-3 and TRBJ1-2; 8 bases line up with TRBD1. Germline trimming cut 3 bases from V and 2 bases from J; bases unmatched to any gene: 2. Looked up from germline, CDR1 is ENHRY and CDR2 is SYGVKD. This CDR3 is 14 amino acids long. The DNA for the CDR3 is TGTGCCATCAGTGAACGACAGGGGAACTATGGCTACACCTTC. Translated: CAISERQGNYGYTF.

This clonotype appeared a few times. The chain has TRBV20-1 and TRBJ2-1; 9 positions agree with TRBD2. CDR1 and CDR2 from the germline V gene are DFQATT and SNEGSKA (reference sequence). The CDR3 has 14 residues. Trimming cost V 6 bases and J 8 bases; bases outside gene matches: 11. CDR3 in amino acids: CSAPKDSGSYEQFF. The CDR3 DNA follows: TGCAGTGCCCCAAAGGATAGCGGGAGCTATGAGCAGTTCTTC.

The chain joins TRBV7-9 to TRBJ1-1, with a weak D call TRBD1 (5 bases). Germline CDR1 SEHNR, CDR2 FQNEAQ (reference sequence). The ends were cut back, 5 bases at V and 3 bases at J, with 13 bases in the middle. The CDR3 sequence is 14 residues long. The CDR3 loop reads CASSARERHTEAFF. Here the CDR3 DNA reads TGTGCCAGCAGCGCCAGGGAACGCCACACTGAAGCTTTCTTT.

This rearrangement joins TRBV20-1 to TRBJ2-7, with D perhaps matching TRBD2 (6 bases). The CDR3 runs 14 residues. Trimming removed 6 bases at V and 4 bases at J, with 19 bases between. CDR1 is DFQATT, CDR2 SNEGSKA, per germline (reference sequence). The CDR3 nucleotides read TGCAGTGCAGCCCCGTTTTCGGGGGATTACGAGCAGTACTTC. Residues: CSAAPFSGDYEQYF.

There are a few counts of this clonotype. The gene calls are TRBV7-2 and TRBJ2-7, with D perhaps matching TRBD1 (6 bases). The CDR3 length is 14 residues. V lost 5 bases to trimming and J lost 2 bases, with 13 bases between them. The germline V gene has CDR1 SGHTA and CDR2 FQGNSA. The CDR3 loop is CASSIGAGAYEQYF. CDR3 sequence (DNA): TGTGCCAGCAGCATCGGAGCAGGGGCCTACGAGCAGTACTTC.

The chain uses TRBV5-5 and TRBJ2-7; D is perhaps TRBD2 (6 bases). Trimming took 4 bases from V and 1 from J, leaving 18 bases between them. Germline assignment: CDR1 SGHKS and CDR2 YYEKEE (reference sequence). CDR3 length: 16 residues. CDR3 coding DNA: TGTGCCAGCAGCCGTCCCGCGACGGGGGAATCCTACGAGCAGTACTTC. It is translated as CASSRPATGESYEQYF.